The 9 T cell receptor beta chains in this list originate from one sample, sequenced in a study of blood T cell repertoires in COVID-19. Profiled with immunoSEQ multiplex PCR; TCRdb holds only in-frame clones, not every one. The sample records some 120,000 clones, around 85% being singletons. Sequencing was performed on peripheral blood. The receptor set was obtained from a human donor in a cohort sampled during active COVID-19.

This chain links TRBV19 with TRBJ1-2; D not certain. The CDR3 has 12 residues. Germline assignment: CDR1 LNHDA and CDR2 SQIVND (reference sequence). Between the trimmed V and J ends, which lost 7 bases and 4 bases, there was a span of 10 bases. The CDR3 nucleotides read TGTGCCAGTAACGGGGAAACCTATGGCTACACCTTC. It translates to CASNGETYGYTF.

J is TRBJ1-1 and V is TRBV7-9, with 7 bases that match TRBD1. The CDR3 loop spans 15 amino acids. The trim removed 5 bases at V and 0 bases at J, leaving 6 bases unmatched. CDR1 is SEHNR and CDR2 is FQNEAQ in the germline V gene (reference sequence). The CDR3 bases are TGTGCCAGCAGCGTTCTACAGGGGTTGAACACTGAAGCTTTCTTT. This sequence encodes CASSVLQGLNTEAFF.

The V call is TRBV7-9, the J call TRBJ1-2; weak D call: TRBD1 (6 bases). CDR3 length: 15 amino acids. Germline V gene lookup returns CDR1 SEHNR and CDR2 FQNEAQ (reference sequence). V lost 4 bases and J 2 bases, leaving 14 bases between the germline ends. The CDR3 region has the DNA TGTGCCAGCAGCTCCTGGCAGGGGCTAAACTATGGCTACACCTTC. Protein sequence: CASSSWQGLNYGYTF. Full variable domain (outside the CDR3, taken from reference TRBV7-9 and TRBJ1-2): DTGVSQNPRHKITKRGQNVTFRCDPISEHNRLYWYRQTLGQGPEFLTYFQNEAQLEKSRLLSDRFSAERPKGSFSTLEIQRTEQGDSAMYLCASSSWQGLNYGYTFGSGTRLTVV.

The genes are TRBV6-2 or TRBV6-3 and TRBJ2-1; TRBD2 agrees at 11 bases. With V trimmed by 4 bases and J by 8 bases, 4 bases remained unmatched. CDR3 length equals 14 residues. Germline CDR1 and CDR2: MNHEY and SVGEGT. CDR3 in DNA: TGTGCCAGCAGTTTGACTAGCGGGATCGATGAGCAGTTCTTC. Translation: CASSLTSGIDEQFF.

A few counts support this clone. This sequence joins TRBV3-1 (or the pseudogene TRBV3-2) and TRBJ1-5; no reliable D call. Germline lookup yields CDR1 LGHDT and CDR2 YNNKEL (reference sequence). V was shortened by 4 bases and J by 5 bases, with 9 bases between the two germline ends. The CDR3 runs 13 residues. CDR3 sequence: CASSPRWDQPQHF. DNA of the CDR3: TGTGCCAGCAGCCCGCGGTGGGATCAGCCCCAGCATTTT.

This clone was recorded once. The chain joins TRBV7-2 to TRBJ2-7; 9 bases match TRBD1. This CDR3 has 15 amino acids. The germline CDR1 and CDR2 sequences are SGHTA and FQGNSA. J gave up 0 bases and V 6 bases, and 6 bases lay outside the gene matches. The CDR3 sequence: CASRFDRGSSYEQYF. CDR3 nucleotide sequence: TGTGCCAGCAGGTTCGACAGGGGGAGCTCCTACGAGCAGTACTTC.

The CDR3 is CASSRLAGTSTDTQYF. CDR3 sequence (DNA): TGCGCCAGCAGCCGGCTAGCGGGGACCTCCACAGATACGCAGTATTTT. The chain uses TRBV4-3 and TRBJ2-3; 9 bases fit TRBD2. The germline V gene encodes CDR1 LGHNA and CDR2 YSLEER. This CDR3 region has 16 residues. The junction had 7 bases not matched to a gene; V was cut back by 4 bases and J by 2 bases.

CDR3 in amino acids: CASLSSSGANVLTF. In DNA form, the CDR3 reads TGTGCCAGCTTGAGTAGCTCTGGGGCCAACGTCCTGACTTTC. This rearrangement joins TRBV11-3 to TRBJ2-6; no clear D gene. The CDR3 is 14 residues long. Deletions cut 8 bases from V and 0 bases from J, with 8 bases between. CDR1 SGHNT and CDR2 YENEEA come from the germline V gene.

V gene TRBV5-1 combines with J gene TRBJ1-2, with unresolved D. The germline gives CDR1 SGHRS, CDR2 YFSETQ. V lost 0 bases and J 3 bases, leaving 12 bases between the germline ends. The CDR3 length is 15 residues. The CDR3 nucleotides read TGCGCCAGCAGCTTGGGACCGAGCAGGTACTATGGCTACACCTTC. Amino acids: CASSLGPSRYYGYTF.